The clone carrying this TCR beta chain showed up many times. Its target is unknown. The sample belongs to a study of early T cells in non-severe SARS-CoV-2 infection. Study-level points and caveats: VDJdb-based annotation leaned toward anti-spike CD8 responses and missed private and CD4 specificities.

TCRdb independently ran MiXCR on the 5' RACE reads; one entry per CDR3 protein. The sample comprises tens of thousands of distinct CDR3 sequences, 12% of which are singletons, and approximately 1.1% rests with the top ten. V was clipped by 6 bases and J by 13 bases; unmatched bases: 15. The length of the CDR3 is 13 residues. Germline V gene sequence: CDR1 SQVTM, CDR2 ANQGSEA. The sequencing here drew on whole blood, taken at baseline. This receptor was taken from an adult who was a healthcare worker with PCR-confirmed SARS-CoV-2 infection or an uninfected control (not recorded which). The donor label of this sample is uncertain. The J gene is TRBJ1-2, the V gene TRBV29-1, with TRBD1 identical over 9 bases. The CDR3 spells CSVPTGTGSSFTF. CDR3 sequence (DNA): TGCAGCGTCCCAACCGGGACAGGGTCATCCTTCACCTTC.